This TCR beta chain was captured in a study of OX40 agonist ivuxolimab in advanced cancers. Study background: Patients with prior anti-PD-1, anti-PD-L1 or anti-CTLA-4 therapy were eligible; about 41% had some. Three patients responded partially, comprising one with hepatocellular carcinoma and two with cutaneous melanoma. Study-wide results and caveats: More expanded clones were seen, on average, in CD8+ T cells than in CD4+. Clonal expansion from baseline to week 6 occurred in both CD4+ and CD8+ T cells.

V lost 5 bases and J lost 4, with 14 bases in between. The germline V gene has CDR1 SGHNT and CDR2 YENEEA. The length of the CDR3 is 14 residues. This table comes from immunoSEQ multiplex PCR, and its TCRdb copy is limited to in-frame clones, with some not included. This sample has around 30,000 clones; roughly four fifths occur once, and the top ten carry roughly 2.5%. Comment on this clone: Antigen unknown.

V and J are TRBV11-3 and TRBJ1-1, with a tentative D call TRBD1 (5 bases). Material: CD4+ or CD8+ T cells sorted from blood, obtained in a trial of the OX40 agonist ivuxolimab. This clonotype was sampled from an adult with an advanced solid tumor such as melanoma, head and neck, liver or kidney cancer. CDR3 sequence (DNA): TGTGCCAGCAGCCCGGGGGGAGGGAGCACTGAAGCTTTCTTT. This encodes CASSPGGGSTEAFF.